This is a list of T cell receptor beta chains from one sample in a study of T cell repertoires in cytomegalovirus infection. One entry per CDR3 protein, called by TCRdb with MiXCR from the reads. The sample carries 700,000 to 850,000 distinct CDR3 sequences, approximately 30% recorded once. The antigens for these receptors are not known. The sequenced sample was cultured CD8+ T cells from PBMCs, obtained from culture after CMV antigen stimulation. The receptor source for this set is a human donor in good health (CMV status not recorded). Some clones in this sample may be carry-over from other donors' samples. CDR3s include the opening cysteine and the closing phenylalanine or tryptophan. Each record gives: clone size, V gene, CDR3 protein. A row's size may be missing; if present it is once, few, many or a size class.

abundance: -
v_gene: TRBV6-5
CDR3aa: CASSLTGGRGETQYF

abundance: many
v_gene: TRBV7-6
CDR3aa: CASSITTSPYNSPLHF

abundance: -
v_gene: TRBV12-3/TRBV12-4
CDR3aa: CASSFMTGEVSNEKLFF

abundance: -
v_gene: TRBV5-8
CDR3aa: CASSLERETGRTGELFF

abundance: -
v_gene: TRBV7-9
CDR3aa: CASSLPGFLETQYF

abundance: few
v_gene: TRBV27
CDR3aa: CASSGQAGMNTEAFF

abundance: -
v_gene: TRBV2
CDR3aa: CASSEEHLNYGYTF

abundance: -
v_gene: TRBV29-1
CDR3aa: CSVVPGRSMNTEAFF

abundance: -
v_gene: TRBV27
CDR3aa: CASSLSVSGYGYTF

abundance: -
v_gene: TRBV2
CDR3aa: CASSEIGRDQFF

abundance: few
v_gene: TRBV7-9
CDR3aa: CASSDRNSNTGELFF

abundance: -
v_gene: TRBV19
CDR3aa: CASIGQNYGYTF

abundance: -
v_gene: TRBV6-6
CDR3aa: CATYLRGHEQFF

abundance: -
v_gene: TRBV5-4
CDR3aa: CASSLGGQNEQFF

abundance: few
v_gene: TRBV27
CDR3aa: CASSPGWLFGYTF

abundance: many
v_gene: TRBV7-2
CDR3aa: CASSFGQGKNQPQHF

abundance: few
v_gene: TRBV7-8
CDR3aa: CASSLAGQGANQPQHF

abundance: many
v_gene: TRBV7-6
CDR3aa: CASSLSRGADTQYF

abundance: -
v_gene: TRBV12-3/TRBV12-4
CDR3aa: CASSLRTVATEAFF

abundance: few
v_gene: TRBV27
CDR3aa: CASSSAGNGFDGYTF

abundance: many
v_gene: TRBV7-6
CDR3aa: CASSLTGRGQETQYF

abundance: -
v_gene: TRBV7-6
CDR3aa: CASSLGPATATDTQYF

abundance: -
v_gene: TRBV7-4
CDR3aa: CASSPRIAGSHNEQFF

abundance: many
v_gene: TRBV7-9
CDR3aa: CASSLADSGQFF

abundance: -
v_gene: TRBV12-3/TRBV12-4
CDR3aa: CASSLTSGWNQETQYF

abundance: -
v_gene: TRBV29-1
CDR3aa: CSVEFWDANTGELFF

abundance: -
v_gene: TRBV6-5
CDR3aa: CASTMMGVEVGTEAFF

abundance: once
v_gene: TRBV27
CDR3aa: CVSSSGGPETQYF

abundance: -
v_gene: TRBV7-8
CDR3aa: CTSSLLGPSGYTF

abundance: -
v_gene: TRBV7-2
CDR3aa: CASSHPEIHVGTRGLGLPYEQYF

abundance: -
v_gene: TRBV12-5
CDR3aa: CASGLSAVYSNQPQHF

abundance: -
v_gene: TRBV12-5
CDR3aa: CASGLVSTGELFF

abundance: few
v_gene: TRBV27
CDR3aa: CATRTGKYNEQFF

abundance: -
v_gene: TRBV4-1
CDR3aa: CASSQGGDRATYEQYF

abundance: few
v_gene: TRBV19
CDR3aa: CASSDHIGGYTF

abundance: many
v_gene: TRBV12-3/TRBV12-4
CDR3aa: CASSLIQGPNTGELFF

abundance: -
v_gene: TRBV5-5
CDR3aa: CASSPGFREIGELFF

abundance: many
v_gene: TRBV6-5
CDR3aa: CASSPLAGPIQETQYF

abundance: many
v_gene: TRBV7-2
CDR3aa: CASSLSVWGFTDTQYF

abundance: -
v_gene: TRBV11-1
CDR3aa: CASSLVPRGRSAGELFF

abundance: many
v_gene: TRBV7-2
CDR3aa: CASSPTGGGNQPQHF

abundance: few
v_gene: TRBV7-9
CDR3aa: CASSLAGGQRNEQFF

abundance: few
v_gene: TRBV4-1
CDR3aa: CASSQAGDRNGYTF

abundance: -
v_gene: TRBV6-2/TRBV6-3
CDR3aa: CASSYFEGTEAFF

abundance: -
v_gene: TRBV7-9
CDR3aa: CASSPTGVGANVLTF

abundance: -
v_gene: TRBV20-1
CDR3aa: CSARQGVRAQHF

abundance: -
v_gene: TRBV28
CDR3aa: CASSFLRAPDYGYTF

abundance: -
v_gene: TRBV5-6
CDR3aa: CASSLAPTSLRTDTQYF

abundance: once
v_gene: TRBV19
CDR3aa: CASSSGRGAKNIQYF

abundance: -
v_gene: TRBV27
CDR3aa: CASSLYGPPVTGELFF

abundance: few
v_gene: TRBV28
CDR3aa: CASSFPPGQSSYEQYF

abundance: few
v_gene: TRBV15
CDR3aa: CATSREAHDTQYF

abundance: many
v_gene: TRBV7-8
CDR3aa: CASGSLGRSGWPQHF

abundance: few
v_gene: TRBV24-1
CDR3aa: CATKGLGNNEQFF

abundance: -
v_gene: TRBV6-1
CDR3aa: CAVRGWSDEQYF